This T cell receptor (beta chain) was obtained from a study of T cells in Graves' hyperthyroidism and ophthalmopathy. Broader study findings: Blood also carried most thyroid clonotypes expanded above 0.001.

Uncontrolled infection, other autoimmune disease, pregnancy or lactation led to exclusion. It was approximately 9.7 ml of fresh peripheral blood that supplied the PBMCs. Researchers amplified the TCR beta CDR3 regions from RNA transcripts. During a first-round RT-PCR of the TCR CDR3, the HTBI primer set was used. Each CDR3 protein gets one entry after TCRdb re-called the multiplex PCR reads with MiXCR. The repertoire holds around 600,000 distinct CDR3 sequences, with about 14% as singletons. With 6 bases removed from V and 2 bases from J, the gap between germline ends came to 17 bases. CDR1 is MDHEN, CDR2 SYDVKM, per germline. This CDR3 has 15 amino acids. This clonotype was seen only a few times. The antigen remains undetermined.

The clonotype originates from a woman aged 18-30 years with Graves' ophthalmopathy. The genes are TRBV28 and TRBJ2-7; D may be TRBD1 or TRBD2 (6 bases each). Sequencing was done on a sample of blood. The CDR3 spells CASRSLGGPTYEQYF. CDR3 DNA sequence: TGTGCCAGCAGATCGTTAGGGGGGCCCACCTACGAGCAGTACTTC.